This T cell receptor (beta chain) was identified during a study of CD4 T cells in relation to SARS-CoV-2 and coronaviruses. Study background: After 10 days of antigen culture, PBMC TCR beta CDR3s were sequenced. Crossreactive spike epitopes shared across donors were mapped to their HLA restriction. Study results and limitations: Crossreactive clones expanded significantly less to SARS-CoV-2 than monoreactive clones.

The method was immunoSEQ multiplex PCR; TCRdb's version includes in-frame clones alone and lacks a portion of them. Of roughly 24,000 clones listed, around 74% are singletons. CD4+ T cells from unexposed donors were obtained before the COVID-19 pandemic (2011-2018). After 10 to 11 days of culture, CD4+ T cells were isolated. Unexposed-donor CD4+ T cells were probed with SARS-CoV-2 S/N and four cold-coronavirus spikes, cells permitting. Worth noting for this clone: Its specificity is unknown.

The specimen sequenced was CD4+ T cells from PBMCs, cultured in vitro. This clonotype was obtained from a human donor in good health.

CDR3 sequence reads: CASNRDRGTDTQYF. The DNA of the CDR3 is TGTGCCAGCAACCGGGACAGGGGCACAGATACGCAGTATTTT. The rearrangement uses TRBV9 and TRBJ2-3, with 9 bases matching TRBD1. Trimming cost V 6 bases and J 1 base; bases outside gene matches: 3. Germline values: CDR1 SGDLS, CDR2 YYNGEE. This CDR3 is 14 amino acids long.